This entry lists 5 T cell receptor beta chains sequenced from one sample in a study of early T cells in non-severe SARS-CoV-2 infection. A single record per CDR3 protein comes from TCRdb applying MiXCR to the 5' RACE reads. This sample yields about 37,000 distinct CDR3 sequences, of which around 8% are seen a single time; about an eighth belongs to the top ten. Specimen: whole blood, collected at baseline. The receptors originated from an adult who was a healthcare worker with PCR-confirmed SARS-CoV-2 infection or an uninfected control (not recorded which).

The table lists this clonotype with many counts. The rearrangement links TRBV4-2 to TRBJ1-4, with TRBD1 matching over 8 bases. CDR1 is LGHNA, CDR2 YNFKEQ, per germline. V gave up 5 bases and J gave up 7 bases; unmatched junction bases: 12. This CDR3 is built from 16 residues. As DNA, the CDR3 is TGTGCCAGCAGCGAAATATCAGGGGGCTTTTGTGAAAAACTGTTTTTT. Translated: CASSEISGGFCEKLFF.

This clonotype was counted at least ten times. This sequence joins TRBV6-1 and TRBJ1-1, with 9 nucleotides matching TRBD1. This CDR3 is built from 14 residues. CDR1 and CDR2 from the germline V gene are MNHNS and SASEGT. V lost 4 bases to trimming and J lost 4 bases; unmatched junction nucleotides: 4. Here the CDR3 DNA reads TGTGCCAGCAGTGGGGGGACAGGGAGCACTGAAGCTTTCTTT. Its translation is CASSGGTGSTEAFF.

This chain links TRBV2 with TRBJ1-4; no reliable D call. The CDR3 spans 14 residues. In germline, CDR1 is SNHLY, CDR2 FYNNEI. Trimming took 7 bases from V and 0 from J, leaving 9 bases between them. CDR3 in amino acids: CASTTRSTNEKLFF. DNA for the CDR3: TGTGCCAGCACCACACGGTCAACTAATGAAAAACTGTTTTTT.

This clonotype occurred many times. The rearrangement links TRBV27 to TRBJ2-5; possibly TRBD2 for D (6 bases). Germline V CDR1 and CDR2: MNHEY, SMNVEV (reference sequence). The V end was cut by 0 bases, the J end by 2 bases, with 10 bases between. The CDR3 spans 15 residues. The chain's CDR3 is CASSLSFGGQETQYF. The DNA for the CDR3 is TGTGCCAGCAGTTTATCCTTCGGGGGTCAAGAGACCCAGTACTTC.

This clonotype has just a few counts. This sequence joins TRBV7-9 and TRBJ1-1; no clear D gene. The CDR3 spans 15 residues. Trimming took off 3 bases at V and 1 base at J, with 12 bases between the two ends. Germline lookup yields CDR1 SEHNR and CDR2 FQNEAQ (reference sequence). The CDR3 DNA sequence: TGTGCCAGCAGCTTGTTAGGGAACAGGAACACTGAAGCTTTCTTT. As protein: CASSLLGNRNTEAFF. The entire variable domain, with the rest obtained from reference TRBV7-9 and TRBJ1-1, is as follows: DTGVSQNPRHKITKRGQNVTFRCDPISEHNRLYWYRQTLGQGPEFLTYFQNEAQLEKSRLLSDRFSAERPKGSFSTLEIQRTEQGDSAMYLCASSLLGNRNTEAFFGQGTRLTVV.